These 7 T cell receptor beta chains originate from one sample sequenced in a study of blood T cell repertoires in COVID-19. Measured with immunoSEQ multiplex PCR; TCRdb has only the in-frame clones, and not every one. This table holds 95,000 to 110,000 clones, 84% found once. The source material was peripheral blood. The receptor source for this set is a human donor in a cohort sampled during active COVID-19.

This clone has more than one count but fewer than ten. As DNA, the CDR3 is TGCGCCAGCAGCCAAGGAGTCGGGGCTGAAGCTTTCTTT. Translation gives CASSQGVGAEAFF. The V and J genes are TRBV4-1 and TRBJ1-1; D not certain. V lost 1 base to trimming and J lost 6 bases, with 9 bases between them. The length of the CDR3 is 13 residues. Germline CDR1 reads MGHRA; CDR2 reads YSYEKL.

The J gene is TRBJ1-1, the V gene TRBV5-1, with D perhaps TRBD1 (6 bases). Trimming cost V 1 base and J 0 bases, with 16 bases left between them. From germline, CDR1 is SGHRS and CDR2 YFSETQ. This CDR3 has 17 amino acids. CDR3 sequence reads: CASSLISTGTMNTEAFF. As DNA, the CDR3 is TGCGCCAGCAGCTTGATTTCAACAGGGACCATGAACACTGAAGCTTTCTTT.

The chain recombines TRBV18 with TRBJ1-1; TRBD1 aligns across 8 bases. CDR1 and CDR2 (germline): KGHSH, LQKENI. J lost 9 bases, V lost 5 bases, and 8 bases had no gene match. This CDR3 comprises 13 residues. The CDR3: CASSSDRQGKAFF. In DNA form, the CDR3 reads TGTGCCAGCTCATCGGACCGACAGGGGAAAGCTTTCTTT.

The chain employs TRBV9 and TRBJ1-1, with D possibly matching TRBD1 (6 bases). CDR1 is SGDLS, CDR2 YYNGEE, per germline. This CDR3 is 15 amino acids long. With 0 bases removed from V and 0 bases from J, the gap between germline ends came to 9 bases. CDR3 loop: CASSVDQGLNTEAFF. CDR3 DNA: TGTGCCAGCAGCGTAGATCAGGGGCTGAACACTGAAGCTTTCTTT.

The chain joins TRBV21-1 to TRBJ2-3; TRBD1 reflects the table's D call only, with no check against the DNA. TRBV21-1 is classified as a pseudogene. The length of the CDR3 is 15 residues. In DNA form, the CDR3 reads TGTGCCAGCAGCAAAGTTGGGAAGGGGCCAGATACGCAGTATTTT. Protein: CASSKVGKGPDTQYF.

This chain connects TRBV19 to TRBJ2-7; 12 bases line up with TRBD1. After removal of 6 bases from V and 6 bases from J, the junction contained 12 bases not matched to a gene. The germline CDR1 and CDR2 sequences are LNHDA and SQIVND (reference sequence). The CDR3 contains 16 residues. CDR3 in amino acids: CASSPRDRGRWSEQYF. The CDR3 region has the DNA TGTGCCAGTAGCCCCCGGGACAGGGGGCGCTGGTCCGAGCAGTACTTC.

V and J are TRBV5-1 and TRBJ2-3; 9 nucleotides align to TRBD2. The germline V gene encodes CDR1 SGHRS and CDR2 YFSETQ. The J segment lost 4 bases and the V segment lost 2 bases, leaving 5 bases of the junction unmatched. CDR3 length: 15 amino acids. CDR3 DNA: TGCGCCAGCAGCTTTGGCGGGGGGGCGGCAGATACGCAGTATTTT. The encoded protein is CASSFGGGAADTQYF.